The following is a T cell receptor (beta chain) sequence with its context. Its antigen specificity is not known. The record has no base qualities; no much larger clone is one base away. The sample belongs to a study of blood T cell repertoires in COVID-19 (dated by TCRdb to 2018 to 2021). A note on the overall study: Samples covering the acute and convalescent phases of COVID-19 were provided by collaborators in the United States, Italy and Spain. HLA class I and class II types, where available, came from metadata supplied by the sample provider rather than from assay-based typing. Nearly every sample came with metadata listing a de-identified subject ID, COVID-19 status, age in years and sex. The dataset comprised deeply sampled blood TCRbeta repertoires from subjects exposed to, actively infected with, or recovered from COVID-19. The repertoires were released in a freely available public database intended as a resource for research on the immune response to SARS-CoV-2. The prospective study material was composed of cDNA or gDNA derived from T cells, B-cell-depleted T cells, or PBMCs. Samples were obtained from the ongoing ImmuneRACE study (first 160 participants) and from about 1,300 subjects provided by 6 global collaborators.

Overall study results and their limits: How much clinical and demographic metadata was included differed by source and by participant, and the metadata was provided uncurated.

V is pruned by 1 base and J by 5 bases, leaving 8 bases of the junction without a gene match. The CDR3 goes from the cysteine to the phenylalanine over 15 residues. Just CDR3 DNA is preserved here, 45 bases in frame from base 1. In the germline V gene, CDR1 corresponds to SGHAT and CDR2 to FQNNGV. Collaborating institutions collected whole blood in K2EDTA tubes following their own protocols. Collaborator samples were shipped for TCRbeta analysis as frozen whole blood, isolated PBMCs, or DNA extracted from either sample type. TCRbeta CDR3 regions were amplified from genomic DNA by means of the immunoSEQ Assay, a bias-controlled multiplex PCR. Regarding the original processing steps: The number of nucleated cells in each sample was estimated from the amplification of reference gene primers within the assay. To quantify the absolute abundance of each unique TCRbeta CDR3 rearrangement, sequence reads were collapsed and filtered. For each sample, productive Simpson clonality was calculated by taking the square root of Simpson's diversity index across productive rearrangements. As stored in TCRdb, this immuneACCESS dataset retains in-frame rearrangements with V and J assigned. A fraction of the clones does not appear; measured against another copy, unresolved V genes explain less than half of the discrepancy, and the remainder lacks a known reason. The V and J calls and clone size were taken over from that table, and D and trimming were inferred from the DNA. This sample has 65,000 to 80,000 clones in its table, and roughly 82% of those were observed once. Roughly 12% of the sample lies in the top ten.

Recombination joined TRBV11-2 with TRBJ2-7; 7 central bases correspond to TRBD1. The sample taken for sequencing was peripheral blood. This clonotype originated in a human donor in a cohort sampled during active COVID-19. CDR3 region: CASSLALTGMNEQYF. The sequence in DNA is TGTGCCAGCAGCTTAGCCCTGACAGGGATGAACGAGCAGTACTTC. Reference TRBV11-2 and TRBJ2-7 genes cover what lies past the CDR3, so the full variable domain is EAGVAQSPRYKIIEKRQSVAFWCNPISGHATLYWYQQILGQGPKLLIQFQNNGVVDDSQLPKDRFSAERLKGVDSTLKIQPAKLEDSAVYLCASSLALTGMNEQYFGPGTRLTVT.